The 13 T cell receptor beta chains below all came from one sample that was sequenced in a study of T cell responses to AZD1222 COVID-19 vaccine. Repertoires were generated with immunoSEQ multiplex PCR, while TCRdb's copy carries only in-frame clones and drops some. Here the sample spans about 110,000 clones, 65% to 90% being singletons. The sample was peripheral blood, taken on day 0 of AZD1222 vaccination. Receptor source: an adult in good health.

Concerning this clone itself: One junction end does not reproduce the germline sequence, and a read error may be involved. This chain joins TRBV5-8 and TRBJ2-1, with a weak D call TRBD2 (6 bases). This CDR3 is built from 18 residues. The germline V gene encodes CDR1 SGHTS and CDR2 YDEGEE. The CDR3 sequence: CASRLAGLAMSSYNEQFF. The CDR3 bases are TGTGCCAGCAGATTGGCCGGGCTAGCGATGAGCTCCTACAATGAGCAGTTCTTC.

The DNA for the CDR3 is TGTGCCAGTAGTATCACCGGCAGTAGGGCTGAAGCTTTCTTT. Residues: CASSITGSRAEAFF. The chain joins TRBV19 to TRBJ1-1, with D uncertain. This CDR3 has 14 residues. CDR1 is LNHDA and CDR2 is SQIVND in the germline V gene (reference sequence). V gave up 3 bases and J gave up 6 bases, with 14 bases separating them. Full variable domain (rest looked up from reference TRBV19 and TRBJ1-1): DGGITQSPKYLFRKEGQNVTLSCEQNLNHDAMYWYRQDPGQGLRLIYYSQIVNDFQKGDIAEGYSVSREKKESFPLTVTSAQKNPTAFYLCASSITGSRAEAFFGQGTRLTVV.

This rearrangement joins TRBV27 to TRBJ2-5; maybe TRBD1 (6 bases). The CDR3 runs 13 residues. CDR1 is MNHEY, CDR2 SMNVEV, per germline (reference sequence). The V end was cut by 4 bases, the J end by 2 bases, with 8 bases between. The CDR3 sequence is CASSSGQQETQYF. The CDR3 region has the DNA TGTGCCAGCAGTTCTGGACAGCAAGAGACCCAGTACTTC.

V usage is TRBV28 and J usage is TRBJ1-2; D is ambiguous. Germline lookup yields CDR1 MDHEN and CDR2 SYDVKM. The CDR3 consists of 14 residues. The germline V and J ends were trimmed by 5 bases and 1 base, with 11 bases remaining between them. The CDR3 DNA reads TGTGCCAGCAGTCTTAGTCTAGTTAACTATGGCTACACCTTC. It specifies CASSLSLVNYGYTF.

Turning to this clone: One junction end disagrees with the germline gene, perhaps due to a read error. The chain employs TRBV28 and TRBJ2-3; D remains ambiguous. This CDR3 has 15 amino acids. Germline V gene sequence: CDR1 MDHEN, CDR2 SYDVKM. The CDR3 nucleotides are TGTGCCAGCAGTTTGCGGCAGCTTTCCACACATACGCAGTATTTT. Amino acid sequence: CASSLRQLSTHTQYF.

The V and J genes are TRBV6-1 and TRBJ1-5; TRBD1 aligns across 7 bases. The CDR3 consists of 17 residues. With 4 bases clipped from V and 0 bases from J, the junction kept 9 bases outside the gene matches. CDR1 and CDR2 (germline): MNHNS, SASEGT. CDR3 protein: CASSGIRDSHSNQPQHF. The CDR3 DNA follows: TGTGCCAGCAGTGGTATTCGGGACAGCCATAGCAATCAGCCCCAGCATTTT.

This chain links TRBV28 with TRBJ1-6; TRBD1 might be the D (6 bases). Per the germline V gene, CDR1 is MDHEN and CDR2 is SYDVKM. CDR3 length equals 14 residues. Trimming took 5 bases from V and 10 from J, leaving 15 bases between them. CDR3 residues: CASSPSGAHSPLHF. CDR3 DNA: TGTGCCAGCAGTCCATCAGGGGCGCACTCACCCCTCCACTTT.

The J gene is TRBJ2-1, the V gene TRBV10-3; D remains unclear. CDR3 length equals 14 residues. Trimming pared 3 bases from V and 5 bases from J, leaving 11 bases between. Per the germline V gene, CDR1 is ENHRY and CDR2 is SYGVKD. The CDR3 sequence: CAISDRLQDNEQFF. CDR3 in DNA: TGTGCCATCAGTGACCGGTTGCAGGACAATGAGCAGTTCTTC.

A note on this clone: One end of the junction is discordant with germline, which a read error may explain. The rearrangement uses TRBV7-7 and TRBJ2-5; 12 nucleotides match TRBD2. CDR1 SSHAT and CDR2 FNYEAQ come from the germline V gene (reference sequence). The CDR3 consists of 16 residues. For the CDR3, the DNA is TGTGCTAGCAGCTTAGATTTGGGACTAGCGGGAGAGACCCAGTACTTC. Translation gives CASSLDLGLAGETQYF. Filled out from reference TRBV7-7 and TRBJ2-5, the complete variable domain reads GAGVSQSPRYKVTKRGQDVTLRCDPISSHATLYWYQQALGQGPEFLTYFNYEAQPDKSGLPSDRFSAERPEGSISTLTIQRTEQRDSAMYRCASSLDLGLAGETQYFGPGTRLLVL.

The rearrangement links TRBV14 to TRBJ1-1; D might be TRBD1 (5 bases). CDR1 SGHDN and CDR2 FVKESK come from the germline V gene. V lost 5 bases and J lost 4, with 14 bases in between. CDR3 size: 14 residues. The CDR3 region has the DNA TGTGCCAGCAGCTTAACAGGTTGGACCACTGAAGCTTTCTTT. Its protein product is CASSLTGWTTEAFF.

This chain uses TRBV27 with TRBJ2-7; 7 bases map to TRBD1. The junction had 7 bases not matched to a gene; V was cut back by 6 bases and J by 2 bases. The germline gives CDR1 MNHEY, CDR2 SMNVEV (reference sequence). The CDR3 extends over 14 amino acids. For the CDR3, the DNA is TGTGCCAGCAGCTCCAGGGACAGCACCTACGAGCAGTACTTC. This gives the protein CASSSRDSTYEQYF.

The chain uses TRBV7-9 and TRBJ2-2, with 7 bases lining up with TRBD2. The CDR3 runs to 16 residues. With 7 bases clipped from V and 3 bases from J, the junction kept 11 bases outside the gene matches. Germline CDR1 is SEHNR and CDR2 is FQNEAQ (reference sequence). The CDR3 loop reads CASTTMGGRDTGELFF. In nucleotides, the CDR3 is TGTGCCAGCACCACTATGGGGGGGAGGGACACCGGGGAGCTGTTTTTT.

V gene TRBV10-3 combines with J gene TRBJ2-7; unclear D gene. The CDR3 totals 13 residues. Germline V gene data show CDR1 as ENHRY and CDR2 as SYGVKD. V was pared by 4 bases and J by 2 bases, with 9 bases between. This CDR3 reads CAISGQATYEQYF. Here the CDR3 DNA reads TGTGCCATCAGTGGGCAGGCTACCTACGAGCAGTACTTC.